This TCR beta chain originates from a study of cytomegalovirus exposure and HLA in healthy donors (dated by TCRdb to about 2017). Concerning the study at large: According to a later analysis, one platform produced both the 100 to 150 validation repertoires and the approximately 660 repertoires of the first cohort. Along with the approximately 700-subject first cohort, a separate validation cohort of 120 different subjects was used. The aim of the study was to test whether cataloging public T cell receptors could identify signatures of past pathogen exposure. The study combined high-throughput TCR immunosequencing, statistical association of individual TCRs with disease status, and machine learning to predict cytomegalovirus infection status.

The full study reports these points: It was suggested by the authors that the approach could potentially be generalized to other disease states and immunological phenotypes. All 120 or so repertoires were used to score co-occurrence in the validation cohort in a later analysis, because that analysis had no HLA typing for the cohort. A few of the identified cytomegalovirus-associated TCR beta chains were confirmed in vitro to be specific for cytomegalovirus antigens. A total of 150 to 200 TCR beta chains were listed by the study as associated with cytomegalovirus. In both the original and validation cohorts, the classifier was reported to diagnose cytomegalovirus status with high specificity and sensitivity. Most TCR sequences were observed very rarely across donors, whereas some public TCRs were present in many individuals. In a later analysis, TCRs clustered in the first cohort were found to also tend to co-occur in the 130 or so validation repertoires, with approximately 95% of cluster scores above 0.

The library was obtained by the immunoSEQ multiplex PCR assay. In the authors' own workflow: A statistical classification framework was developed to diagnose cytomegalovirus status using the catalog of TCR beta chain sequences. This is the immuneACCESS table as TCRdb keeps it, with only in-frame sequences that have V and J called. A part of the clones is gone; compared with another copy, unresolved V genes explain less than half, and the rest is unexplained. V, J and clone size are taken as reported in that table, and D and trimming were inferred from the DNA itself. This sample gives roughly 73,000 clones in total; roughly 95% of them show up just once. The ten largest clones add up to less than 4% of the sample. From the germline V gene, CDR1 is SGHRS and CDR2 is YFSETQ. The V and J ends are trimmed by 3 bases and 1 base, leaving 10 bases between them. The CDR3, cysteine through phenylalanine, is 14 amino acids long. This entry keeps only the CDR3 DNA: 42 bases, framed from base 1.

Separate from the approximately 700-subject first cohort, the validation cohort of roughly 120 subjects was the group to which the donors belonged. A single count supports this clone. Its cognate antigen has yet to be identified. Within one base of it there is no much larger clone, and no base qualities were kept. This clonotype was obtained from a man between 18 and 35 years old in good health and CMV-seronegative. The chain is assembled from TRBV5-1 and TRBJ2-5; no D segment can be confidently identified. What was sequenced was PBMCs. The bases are TGCGCCAGCAGCTCCACAGCTTCCCAAGAGACCCAGTACTTC. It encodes CASSSTASQETQYF. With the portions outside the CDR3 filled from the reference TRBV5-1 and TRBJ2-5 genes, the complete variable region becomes KAGVTQTPRYLIKTRGQQVTLSCSPISGHRSVSWYQQTPGQGLQFLFEYFSETQRNKGNFPGRFSGRQFSNSRSEMNVSTLELGDSALYLCASSSTASQETQYFGPGTRLLVL.